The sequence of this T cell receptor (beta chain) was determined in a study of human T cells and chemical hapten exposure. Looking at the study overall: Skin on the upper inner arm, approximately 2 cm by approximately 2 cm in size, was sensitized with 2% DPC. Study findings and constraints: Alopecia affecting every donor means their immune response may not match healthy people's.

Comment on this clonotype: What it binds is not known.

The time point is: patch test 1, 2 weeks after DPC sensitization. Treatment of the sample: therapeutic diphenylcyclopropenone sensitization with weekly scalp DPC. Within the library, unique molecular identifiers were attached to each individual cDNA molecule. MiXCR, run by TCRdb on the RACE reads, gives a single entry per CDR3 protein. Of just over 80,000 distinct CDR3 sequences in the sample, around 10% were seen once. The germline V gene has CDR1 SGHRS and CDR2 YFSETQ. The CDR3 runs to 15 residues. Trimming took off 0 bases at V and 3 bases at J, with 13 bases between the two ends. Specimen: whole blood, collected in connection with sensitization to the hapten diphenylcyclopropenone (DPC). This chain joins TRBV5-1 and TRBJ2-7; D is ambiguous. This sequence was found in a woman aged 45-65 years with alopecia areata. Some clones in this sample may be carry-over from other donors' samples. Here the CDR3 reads CASSLGAGPNYEQYF. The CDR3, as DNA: TGCGCCAGCAGCTTGGGGGCAGGACCCAACTACGAGCAGTACTTC. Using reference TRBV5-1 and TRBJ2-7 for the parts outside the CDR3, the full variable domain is KAGVTQTPRYLIKTRGQQVTLSCSPISGHRSVSWYQQTPGQGLQFLFEYFSETQRNKGNFPGRFSGRQFSNSRSEMNVSTLELGDSALYLCASSLGAGPNYEQYFGPGTRLTVT.